These T cell receptor beta chains were read from a single sample in a study of vaccination effects on CD4 cells after COVID-19. Antigens for these TCRs are unknown. Only in-frame clones appear in the TCRdb table, and some are missing; sequencing was by immunoSEQ multiplex PCR. Of 65,000 to 80,000 clones listed, roughly 80% were seen once; the top ten hold 2% to 2.5%. The starting material was CD4+ T cells from PBMCs cultured without peptide, obtained before COVID-19 vaccination. The receptors were gathered from a human donor who received a COVID-19 vaccine. The CDR3 runs from the conserved cysteine through the conserved F or W. D genes are given only for firm matches. Only part of the rows carry a size: once, few, many, or a class if the clone is expanded.

d_gene: .
v_gene: TRBV2
j_gene: TRBJ2-4
abundance: .
CDR3nt: TGTGCCAGCAGTGAAAGGCAGGCAACAAACATTCAGTACTTC
CDR3aa: CASSERQATNIQYF

d_gene: TRBD2
v_gene: TRBV7-3
j_gene: TRBJ2-3
abundance: .
CDR3nt: TGTGCCAGCAGCCTCGGGACTAGCGGGGGGCCTAGCACAGATACGCAGTATTTT
CDR3aa: CASSLGTSGGPSTDTQYF

d_gene: TRBD2
v_gene: TRBV6-5
j_gene: TRBJ2-3
abundance: once
CDR3nt: TGTGCCAGCACCGTCCAGCGGGGCGGCACAGATACGCAGTATTTT
CDR3aa: CASTVQRGGTDTQYF

d_gene: TRBD1
v_gene: TRBV2
j_gene: TRBJ2-4
abundance: .
CDR3nt: TGTGCCAGCAGTCCGGGACAGGGGGCCAAAAACATTCAGTACTTC
CDR3aa: CASSPGQGAKNIQYF

d_gene: TRBD1
v_gene: TRBV4-1
j_gene: TRBJ1-5
abundance: .
CDR3nt: TGCGCCAGCAGCCAAGTAGCAGATGGGACAGGGGGCCGTCAGCCCCAGCATTTT
CDR3aa: CASSQVADGTGGRQPQHF

d_gene: .
v_gene: TRBV18
j_gene: TRBJ2-3
abundance: .
CDR3nt: TGTGCCAGCTCACCACGGCAGCCAGCCACAGATACGCAGTATTTT
CDR3aa: CASSPRQPATDTQYF

d_gene: .
v_gene: TRBV18
j_gene: TRBJ2-3
abundance: .
CDR3nt: TGTGCCACCACCCGGGACGGTAGCACAGATACGCAGTATTTT
CDR3aa: CATTRDGSTDTQYF

d_gene: .
v_gene: TRBV9
j_gene: TRBJ2-3
abundance: .
CDR3nt: TGTGCCAGCAGCGTAGATGGTCTGAACGGGGCCACAGATACGCAGTATTTT
CDR3aa: CASSVDGLNGATDTQYF

d_gene: .
v_gene: TRBV4-3
j_gene: TRBJ1-1
abundance: .
CDR3nt: TGCGCCAGCAGCCAAGTTTTGAGGAGGACTGAAGCTTTCTTT
CDR3aa: CASSQVLRRTEAFF

d_gene: .
v_gene: TRBV12-3/TRBV12-4
j_gene: TRBJ2-1
abundance: .
CDR3nt: TGTGCCAGCAGTTATAGCTCCTACAATGAGCAGTTCTTC
CDR3aa: CASSYSSYNEQFF

d_gene: .
v_gene: TRBV7-2
j_gene: TRBJ1-2
abundance: .
CDR3nt: TGTGCCAGCAGCTTATCCCGGTCTTATGGCTACACCTTC
CDR3aa: CASSLSRSYGYTF

d_gene: TRBD1
v_gene: TRBV30
j_gene: TRBJ1-1
abundance: few
CDR3nt: TGTGCCTGGAGGAGGACAGGGCTGAACACTGAAGCTTTCTTT
CDR3aa: CAWRRTGLNTEAFF

d_gene: .
v_gene: TRBV5-1
j_gene: TRBJ2-5
abundance: .
CDR3nt: TGCGCCAGCAGAATGGGGGCCGTGGAGACCCAGTACTTC
CDR3aa: CASRMGAVETQYF